Following are 12 T cell receptor beta chains from one sample sequenced in a study of sequential checkpoint blockade in melanoma. TCRdb keeps only in-frame clones here, not all; method: immunoSEQ multiplex PCR. The sample includes about 5,000 clones, about 20% of them seen just once. The treatment was: randomized to nivolumab then ipilimumab (arm A) or the reverse (arm B). Material: tumor tissue (inferred from file names), obtained from a patient given nivolumab and ipilimumab in sequence. These receptors originate from a human donor with melanoma.

The rearrangement joins TRBV5-1 to TRBJ2-6; no reliable D call. Germline-derived CDR1 and CDR2 are SGHRS and YFSETQ. V was shortened by 4 bases and J by 0 bases, with 8 bases between the two germline ends. CDR3 length equals 15 residues. The CDR3 sequence: CASSGHSSGANVLTF. The DNA for the CDR3 is TGCGCCAGCAGCGGTCATAGCTCTGGGGCCAACGTCCTGACTTTC. The whole variable domain, filled in from reference TRBV5-1 and TRBJ2-6, reads KAGVTQTPRYLIKTRGQQVTLSCSPISGHRSVSWYQQTPGQGLQFLFEYFSETQRNKGNFPGRFSGRQFSNSRSEMNVSTLELGDSALYLCASSGHSSGANVLTFGAGSRLTVL.

This sequence joins TRBV5-1 and TRBJ2-7; D may be TRBD1 (6 bases). Germline values: CDR1 SGHRS, CDR2 YFSETQ. Deletions cut 3 bases from V and 2 bases from J, with 12 bases between. This CDR3 comprises 14 residues. CDR3 amino acids: CASSSDRNTYEQYF. In DNA, the CDR3 is TGCGCCAGCAGCTCCGACAGGAACACCTACGAGCAGTACTTC.

This clone appeared a few times. The V call is TRBV28, the J call TRBJ1-1; 7 positions match TRBD1. The J segment lost 1 base and the V segment lost 6 bases, leaving 8 bases of the junction unmatched. Germline V gives CDR1 MDHEN, CDR2 SYDVKM. CDR3 length equals 15 residues. The CDR3 DNA is TGTGCCAGCAGAACTACCGGGACAGAGAACACTGAAGCTTTCTTT. It codes for CASRTTGTENTEAFF.

Here the CDR3 reads CASSPRTDLDTQYF. CDR3 bases: TGTGCCAGCTCACCACGGACGGACCTAGATACGCAGTATTTT. This chain connects TRBV18 to TRBJ2-3; D gene uncertain. Per the germline V gene, CDR1 is KGHSH and CDR2 is LQKENI. Trimming cost V 1 base and J 5 bases, with 10 bases left between them. The CDR3 totals 14 residues.

This clone was seen just once. This rearrangement joins TRBV16 to TRBJ1-1; D remains unclear. The CDR3 length is 14 residues. CDR1 is KGHSY and CDR2 is FQNENV in the germline V gene. The ends were cut back, 2 bases at V and 5 bases at J, with 12 bases in the middle. CDR3 nucleotide sequence: TGTGCCAGCAGCCAAACCCCGACCTTGACTGAAGCTTTCTTT. Amino acids: CASSQTPTLTEAFF.

This chain links TRBV11-3 with TRBJ2-1; 7 bases align to TRBD2. This CDR3 region has 15 residues. Germline V gene sequence: CDR1 SGHNT, CDR2 YENEEA. J gave up 3 bases and V 4 bases, and 6 bases lay outside the gene matches. CDR3 protein: CASSWEGKDYNEQFF. The DNA of the CDR3 is TGTGCCAGCAGCTGGGAGGGAAAGGACTACAATGAGCAGTTCTTC. The full variable domain, completed using reference TRBV11-3 and TRBJ2-1, is EAGVVQSPRYKIIEKKQPVAFWCNPISGHNTLYWYLQNLGQGPELLIRYENEEAVDDSQLPKDRFSAERLKGVDSTLKIQPAELGDSAVYLCASSWEGKDYNEQFFGPGTRLTVL.

By sample share, this clone is medium-sized. This chain links TRBV9 with TRBJ2-7, with D possibly being TRBD1 (6 bases). Germline loops: CDR1 SGDLS, CDR2 YYNGEE. The length of the CDR3 is 15 residues. Deletions cut 3 bases from V and 0 bases from J, with 13 bases between. CDR3: CASSAGGTSSYEQYF. CDR3 sequence (DNA): TGTGCCAGCAGCGCCGGTGGGACAAGCTCCTACGAGCAGTACTTC.

This clone was counted between two and nine times. The CDR3, as DNA: TGTGCCAGCAGCTCTAGACAGGGGTCCCAAGAGACCCAGTACTTC. It is translated as CASSSRQGSQETQYF. The chain carries TRBV11-3 and TRBJ2-5; 8 positions agree with TRBD1. After removal of 4 bases from V and 1 base from J, the junction contained 5 bases not matched to a gene. The germline gives CDR1 SGHNT, CDR2 YENEEA. This CDR3 region has 15 residues.

DNA of the CDR3: TGTGCCAGCAGTCCTAATGGCGCGGGACACCAAGAGACCCAGTACTTC. It encodes CASSPNGAGHQETQYF. This chain uses TRBV28 with TRBJ2-5; D is possibly TRBD2 (6 bases). Germline assignment: CDR1 MDHEN and CDR2 SYDVKM. Trimming cost V 5 bases and J 0 bases, with 16 bases left between them. The CDR3 spans 16 residues. Complete variable domain (other parts from reference TRBV28 and TRBJ2-5): DVKVTQSSRYLVKRTGEKVFLECVQDMDHENMFWYRQDPGLGLRLIYFSYDVKMKEKGDIPEGYSVSREKKERFSLILESASTNQTSMYLCASSPNGAGHQETQYFGPGTRLLVL.

This clone was observed at least ten times. The CDR3 DNA reads TGTGCCAGCGGGACAGGCGCTAAGGGAAACATTCAGTACTTC. It yields the protein CASGTGAKGNIQYF. V and J are TRBV11-3 and TRBJ2-4; TRBD1 agrees at 8 bases. V lost 8 bases, J lost 6 bases, and 9 bases stayed unmatched. The CDR3 loop spans 14 amino acids. Germline V CDR1 and CDR2: SGHNT, YENEEA.

CDR3 sequence reads: CASSRGELYEQYF. CDR3 nucleotide sequence: TGTGCCAGCTCTCGGGGGGAACTGTACGAGCAGTACTTC. This chain links TRBV18 with TRBJ2-7, with 7 bases identical to TRBD2. J lost 4 bases, V lost 6 bases, and 6 bases had no gene match. The CDR3 has 13 amino acids. Germline V gene sequence: CDR1 KGHSH, CDR2 LQKENI.

The rearrangement uses TRBV18 and TRBJ2-1; D may be TRBD2 (7 bases). CDR3 length: 14 amino acids. The germline CDR1 and CDR2 sequences are KGHSH and LQKENI. Trimming shortened V by 2 bases and J by 9 bases, and 14 bases separated the two germline ends. The DNA for the CDR3 is TGTGCCAGCTCACCAATTAGGGGGGGCGGTGAGCAGTTCTTC. Protein sequence: CASSPIRGGGEQFF.